A single sample is the source of the 16 T cell receptor beta chains below, sequenced in a study of T cell clonality in common variable immunodeficiency. The table came from immunoSEQ multiplex PCR; TCRdb's copy has only in-frame clones and leaves some out. The sample holds more than 45,000 clones, and no clone turns up only once. Specimen: peripheral blood mononuclear cells. Receptors were obtained from a person aged 18-70 years in good health.

This clone was detected many times. The read comes to an end 3 residues before the CDR3 does, leaving the germline J gene to fill in the end. The V gene is TRBV5-5, the J gene TRBJ1-1; no firm D call. CDR3 size: 13 residues. CDR1 is SGHKS, CDR2 YYEKEE, per germline (reference sequence). The V end was cut by 4 bases, the J end by 4 bases, with 11 bases between. The CDR3 loop is CASSTGVGTEAFF. CDR3 DNA, as far as it was read: TGTGCCAGCAGCACCGGGGTGGGCACTGAA.

This clone was detected many times. The read ends 3 residues early relative to the CDR3; the germline J gene fills the gap. V and J are TRBV18 and TRBJ2-1; possible D gene TRBD1, 6 bases. V dropped 6 bases and J dropped 4 bases, with 16 bases sitting between them. The CDR3 is 15 amino acids. CDR1 KGHSH and CDR2 LQKENI come from the germline V gene. The sequenced CDR3 bases are TGTGCCAGCTCCCAGGGGACGCCCTTATACAATGAG. Amino acid sequence: CASSQGTPLYNE. The CDR3, in full, reads CASSQGTPLYNEQFF.

As regards this clone: Since a much larger clone is just one base distant, this may be a read error. The read is 3 residues too short to cover the CDR3 end, so that end is filled in from the germline J gene. The V gene is TRBV5-1, the J gene TRBJ1-2, with 7 bases identical to TRBD1. Germline CDR1 SGHRS, CDR2 YFSETQ. The CDR3 is 13 amino acids. V shed 4 bases, J shed 6 bases, and the junction held 6 bases outside the gene matches. The covered CDR3 bases are TGCGCCAGCAGCGCTGGGACAGTTGATGGC. It codes for CASSAGTVDG. The full CDR3 sequence reads CASSAGTVDGYTF. Looking up the rest from reference TRBV5-1 and TRBJ1-2 gives the full variable domain: KAGVTQTPRYLIKTRGQQVTLSCSPISGHRSVSWYQQTPGQGLQFLFEYFSETQRNKGNFPGRFSGRQFSNSRSEMNVSTLELGDSALYLCASSAGTVDGYTFGSGTRLTVV.

This clone has ten or more counts. The DNA ends 3 residues before the CDR3 does, and the rest of the CDR3 is filled in from the germline J gene. The chain couples TRBV30 to TRBJ2-5; 8 nucleotides match TRBD2. Germline V lookup: CDR1 GTSNPN, CDR2 SVGIG (reference sequence). The V gene end was trimmed by 5 bases and the J gene end by 2 bases; junction bases not matched to a gene: 4. The CDR3 sequence is 13 residues long. The CDR3 here is CAWGGGPQETQYF. The CDR3 bases that were read are TGTGCCTGGGGCGGGGGGCCTCAAGAGACC. The full variable domain, with the rest looked up from reference TRBV30 and TRBJ2-5, is SQTIHQWPATLVQPVGSPLSLECTVEGTSNPNLYWYRQAAGRGLQLLFYSVGIGQISSEVPQNLSASRPQDRQFILSSKKLLLSDSGFYLCAWGGGPQETQYFGPGTRLLVL.

Ten or more counts support this clone. The CDR3 here is CASSLGGGAEQYF. CDR3 DNA, as far as it was read: TGTGCCAGCAGCTTGGGAGGGGGGGCCGAG. The rearrangement joins TRBV5-6 to TRBJ2-7, with D possibly TRBD2 on 7 matching bases. The CDR3 end lies 3 residues beyond the end of the read and is filled in from the germline J gene. CDR1 and CDR2 from the germline V gene are SGHDT and YYEEEE. V was pared by 0 bases and J by 6 bases, with 10 bases between. This CDR3 contains 13 residues.

This clone was counted at least ten times. From the germline J gene comes the end of the CDR3, since the read stops 3 residues before it. The chain carries TRBV7-8 and TRBJ2-1, with TRBD2 matching 10 bases. The CDR3 loop spans 18 amino acids. With 5 bases clipped from V and 3 bases from J, the junction kept 13 bases outside the gene matches. The germline V gene has CDR1 SGHVS and CDR2 FQNEAQ. The sequenced part of the CDR3 DNA is TGTGCCAGCAGCATGGCTCGGGGAGCGGGGGGGTTCTACAATGAG. As protein: CASSMARGAGGFYNE. The CDR3 as a whole reads CASSMARGAGGFYNEQFF. Full variable domain (missing parts from reference TRBV7-8 and TRBJ2-1): GAGVSQSPRYKVAKRGQDVALRCDPISGHVSLFWYQQALGQGPEFLTYFQNEAQLDKSGLPSDRFFAERPEGSVSTLKIQRTQQEDSAVYLCASSMARGAGGFYNEQFFGPGTRLTVL.

This clone was seen at least ten times. The read terminates 3 residues ahead of where the CDR3 ends, so the germline J gene completes it. The chain carries TRBV29-1 and TRBJ1-1; possibly TRBD1 for D (6 bases). Per germline, CDR1 SQVTM and CDR2 ANQGSEA. This CDR3 comprises 11 residues. The sequenced part of the CDR3 DNA is TGCAGCGTTGGAGGACAGTGGGGA. Protein: CSVGGQWG. The complete CDR3 sequence is CSVGGQWGAFF.

There are many counts of this clone. The DNA ends 3 residues before the CDR3 does, and the rest of the CDR3 is filled in from the germline J gene. The chain joins TRBV5-1 to TRBJ1-1; TRBD1 is a possible D gene (6 bases). The CDR3 is 11 residues long. Germline values: CDR1 SGHRS, CDR2 YFSETQ. CDR3 DNA (partial): TGCGCCAGCAGCCGGACAGAGGAA. Protein sequence: CASSRTEE. The CDR3 as a whole reads CASSRTEEAFF.

This clone showed up just a few times. The read ends 3 residues before the CDR3 terminus; that terminus is restored from the germline J gene. The chain uses TRBV2 and TRBJ2-7, with 9 bases identical to TRBD2. The V and J ends lost 0 bases and 2 bases, in that order; junction bases with no gene match: 2. This CDR3 region has 15 residues. CDR1 and CDR2 from the germline V gene are SNHLY and FYNNEI. Incomplete CDR3 DNA: TGTGCCAGCAGTGAAGCTGCGGGGGGGCCCTACGAG. Translating it yields CASSEAAGGPYE. The entire CDR3 sequence reads CASSEAAGGPYEQYF.

This clone was seen ten or more times. The read gets to within 3 residues of the CDR3 end, and the germline J gene fills in the rest. The chain combines TRBV7-9 with TRBJ1-4, with D maybe TRBD1 (6 bases). V lost 3 bases, J lost 4 bases, and 12 bases lay in between. The CDR3 is 15 amino acids. Germline V gene lookup returns CDR1 SEHNR and CDR2 FQNEAQ (reference sequence). CDR3 bases read: TGTGCCAGCAGCTTCGGCCTGGACAGTAATGAAAAA. Protein: CASSFGLDSNEK. The whole CDR3 sequence is CASSFGLDSNEKLFF.

This clone was detected many times. The sequence runs out 3 residues before the end of the CDR3; the remainder is reconstructed from the germline J gene. The rearrangement links TRBV7-6 to TRBJ1-5, with 11 bases matching TRBD1. The CDR3 is 15 amino acids. The germline V gene has CDR1 SGHVS and CDR2 FNYEAQ. With V trimmed by 1 base and J by 7 bases, 3 bases remained unmatched. CDR3 DNA (partial): TGTGCCAGCAGCTTAGGGACAGGGGGCCAGCAGCCC. Its protein product is CASSLGTGGQQP. The complete CDR3 protein is CASSLGTGGQQPQHF.

This clone turned up a few times. The read ends 3 residues before the CDR3 terminus; that terminus is restored from the germline J gene. This chain links TRBV30 with TRBJ2-2, with TRBD1 as a possible D gene (5 bases). The CDR3 has 14 residues. Per the germline V gene, CDR1 is GTSNPN and CDR2 is SVGIG (reference sequence). The CDR3 protein is CAWTVGAINSPLFF. The CDR3 bases that were read are TGTGCCTGGACCGTAGGGGCCATTAATTCACCG.

This clone was seen at least ten times. Read sequence stops 3 residues before the CDR3 end, and the germline J gene provides the missing end. V usage is TRBV5-1 and J usage is TRBJ1-1, with 7 bases that match TRBD1. V shed 5 bases, J shed 4 bases, and the junction held 8 bases outside the gene matches. Germline V lookup: CDR1 SGHRS, CDR2 YFSETQ. The CDR3 has 14 amino acids. The CDR3 is CASRTGTEGTEAFF. The covered CDR3 bases are TGCGCCAGCAGAACCGGGACAGAGGGCACTGAA.

At least ten counts were recorded for this clone. The CDR3 end falls 3 residues outside the read, so it is completed with the germline J gene. V usage is TRBV30 and J usage is TRBJ2-2, with a tentative D call TRBD1 (6 bases). The CDR3 totals 17 residues. From germline, CDR1 is GTSNPN and CDR2 SVGIG (reference sequence). The CDR3 bases that were read are TGTGCCTGGAGTGTAAATCTCCGGACAGCTTTTAATGAAAAG. It translates to CAWSVNLRTAFNEK. From start to end, the CDR3 is CAWSVNLRTAFNEKLFF.

This clone was counted at least ten times. Read sequence stops 3 residues before the CDR3 end, and the germline J gene provides the missing end. This rearrangement joins TRBV5-1 to TRBJ2-5; no clear D gene. From germline, CDR1 is SGHRS and CDR2 YFSETQ. CDR3 length: 12 residues. CDR3 bases read: TGCGCCAGCAGCTTGAGGTCAGATACC. It yields the protein CASSLRSDT. The full CDR3 sequence reads CASSLRSDTQYF.

This clone was counted ten times or more. The observed sequence ends 3 residues before the CDR3 terminus, with the missing tail filled in from the germline J gene. This chain uses TRBV2 with TRBJ1-3; possibly TRBD1 for D (5 bases). The length of the CDR3 is 13 residues. V was pared by 8 bases and J by 4 bases, with 12 bases between. CDR1 SNHLY and CDR2 FYNNEI come from the germline V gene. CDR3 in amino acids: CASGTGSGNTIYF. Partial CDR3 DNA: TGTGCCAGCGGAACAGGCTCCGGAAACACC.